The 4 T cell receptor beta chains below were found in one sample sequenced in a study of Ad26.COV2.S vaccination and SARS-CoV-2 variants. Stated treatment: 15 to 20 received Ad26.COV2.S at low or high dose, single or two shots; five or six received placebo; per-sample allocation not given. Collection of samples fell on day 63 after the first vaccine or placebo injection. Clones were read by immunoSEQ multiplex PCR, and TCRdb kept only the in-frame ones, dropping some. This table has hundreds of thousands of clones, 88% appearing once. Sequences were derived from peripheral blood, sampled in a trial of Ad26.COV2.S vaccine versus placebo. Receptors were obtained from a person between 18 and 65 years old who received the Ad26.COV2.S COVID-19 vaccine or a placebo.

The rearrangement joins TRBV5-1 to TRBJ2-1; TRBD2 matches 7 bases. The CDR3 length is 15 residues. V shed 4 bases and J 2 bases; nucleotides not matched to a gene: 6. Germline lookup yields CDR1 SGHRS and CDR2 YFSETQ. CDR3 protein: CASSPGTKTYNEQFF. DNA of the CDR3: TGCGCCAGCAGCCCCGGGACTAAGACCTACAATGAGCAGTTCTTC.

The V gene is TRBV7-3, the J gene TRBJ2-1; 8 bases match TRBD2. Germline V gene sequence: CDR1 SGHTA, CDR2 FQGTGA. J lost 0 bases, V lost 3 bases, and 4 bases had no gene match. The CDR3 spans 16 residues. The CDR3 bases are TGTGCCAGCAGCTTCACTAGCGGACTCTCCTACAATGAGCAGTTCTTC. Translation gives CASSFTSGLSYNEQFF.

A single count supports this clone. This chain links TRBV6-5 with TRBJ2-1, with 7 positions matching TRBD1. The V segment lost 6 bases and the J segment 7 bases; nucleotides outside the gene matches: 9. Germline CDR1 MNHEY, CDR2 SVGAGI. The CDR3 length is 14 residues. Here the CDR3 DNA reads TGTGCCAGCAGCCCCGACAGGGTATCAAATGAGCAGTTCTTC. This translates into CASSPDRVSNEQFF.

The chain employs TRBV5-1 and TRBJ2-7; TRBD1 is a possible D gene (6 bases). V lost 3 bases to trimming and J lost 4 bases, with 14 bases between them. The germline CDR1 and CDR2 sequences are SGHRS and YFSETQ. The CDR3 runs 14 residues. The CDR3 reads CASSSSGTHYEQYF. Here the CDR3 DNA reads TGCGCCAGCAGCTCCTCCGGGACACATTACGAGCAGTACTTC.